The 21 T cell receptor beta chains below come from one sample, sequenced in a study of Ad26.COV2.S vaccination and SARS-CoV-2 variants. Treatment denoted: approximately 18 received Ad26.COV2.S at low or high dose, single or two shots; 5 received placebo; per-sample allocation not given. Vaccine and placebo recipients were sampled on day 63 after the first injection. Clones were read by immunoSEQ multiplex PCR, and TCRdb kept only the in-frame ones, dropping some. The sample holds roughly 350,000 clones, roughly 90% seen once. The sample consisted of peripheral blood, taken in a trial of Ad26.COV2.S vaccine versus placebo. The receptors come from a person between 18 and 65 years old who received the Ad26.COV2.S COVID-19 vaccine or a placebo.

The chain has TRBV6-5 and TRBJ2-5; D gene uncertain. The CDR3 totals 15 residues. Trimming stripped 5 bases from V and 4 bases from J, with 17 bases between. Per the germline V gene, CDR1 is MNHEY and CDR2 is SVGAGI. The CDR3 reads CASSKTPAWGETQYF. CDR3 DNA: TGTGCCAGCAGTAAAACACCCGCCTGGGGAGAGACCCAGTACTTC.

The V and J genes are TRBV25-1 and TRBJ2-1, with D perhaps TRBD1 (6 bases). CDR3 length: 12 residues. Germline CDR1 reads MGHDK; CDR2 reads SYGVNS. V was pared by 7 bases and J by 8 bases, with 12 bases between. CDR3 in DNA: TGTGCCAGCATCAAGACAGGCTATGAGCAGTTCTTC. This sequence encodes CASIKTGYEQFF.

The genes are TRBV29-1 and TRBJ2-2, with TRBD1 identical over 9 bases. Germline V gene sequence: CDR1 SQVTM, CDR2 ANQGSEA. V trimming: 6 bases; J trimming: 5 bases; junction bases outside the gene matches: 4. This CDR3 region has 13 residues. The CDR3 sequence: CSVGQGRTGELFF. The CDR3, as DNA: TGCAGCGTCGGACAGGGGCGTACCGGGGAGCTGTTTTTT.

The chain links TRBV10-3 to TRBJ2-3; 10 nucleotides match TRBD2. CDR3 length equals 17 residues. Germline CDR1 and CDR2: ENHRY and SYGVKD. V gave up 7 bases and J gave up 5 bases; unmatched junction bases: 15. Here the CDR3 DNA reads TGTGCCATCAATCCAGGGGGCGTAGCTAGCGGGGGAGATACGCAGTATTTT. Protein product: CAINPGGVASGGDTQYF.

The table lists this clone with a count of one. The chain joins TRBV4-2 to TRBJ2-7; 8 nucleotides line up with TRBD1. The J segment lost 2 bases and the V segment lost 2 bases, leaving 14 bases of the junction unmatched. The germline V gene encodes CDR1 LGHNA and CDR2 YNFKEQ. This CDR3 spans 18 amino acids. The CDR3 nucleotides are TGTGCCAGCAGCCAACCAACGCCTCCGGGACAGGTACCCTACGAGCAGTACTTC. It yields the protein CASSQPTPPGQVPYEQYF.

The genes are TRBV7-2 and TRBJ2-5, with 9 bases lining up with TRBD1. Germline CDR1 and CDR2: SGHTA and FQGNSA. This CDR3 region has 14 residues. The J segment lost 4 bases and the V segment lost 5 bases, leaving 5 bases of the junction unmatched. CDR3 bases: TGTGCCAGCAGCGGACAGGGGTTTAGAGAGACCCAGTACTTC. As protein: CASSGQGFRETQYF.

The chain employs TRBV25-1 and TRBJ2-7; D could derive from TRBD1 or TRBD2 (5 bases each). The germline V gene has CDR1 MGHDK and CDR2 SYGVNS. V dropped 8 bases and J dropped 10 bases, with 18 bases sitting between them. The CDR3 loop spans 12 amino acids. This chain's CDR3 is CASGEALGPQYF. The DNA for the CDR3 is TGTGCCAGCGGCGAAGCCTTGGGACCCCAGTACTTC.

Only one count was recorded for this clone. J is TRBJ2-7 and V is TRBV7-2, with unresolved D. There are 15 residues in the CDR3. Germline V gives CDR1 SGHTA, CDR2 FQGNSA. Trimming removed 1 base at V and 3 bases at J, with 13 bases between. Here the CDR3 reads CASSLGTARYYEQYF. CDR3 nucleotide sequence: TGTGCCAGCAGCTTAGGGACGGCCAGATACTACGAGCAGTACTTC.

This clone was seen only once. The chain couples TRBV30 to TRBJ1-2; TRBD1 might be the D (5 bases). The CDR3 contains 15 residues. Germline V gene sequence: CDR1 GTSNPN, CDR2 SVGIG (reference sequence). Trimming left V 2 bases short and J 4 bases short, with 17 bases between. The CDR3 region is CAWSPPTGQGYGYTF. The CDR3 DNA follows: TGTGCCTGGAGTCCGCCGACGGGGCAGGGCTATGGCTACACCTTC.

This chain joins TRBV19 and TRBJ2-2, with 7 bases fitting TRBD1. Per the germline V gene, CDR1 is LNHDA and CDR2 is SQIVND (reference sequence). The CDR3 is 16 amino acids. V lost 7 bases to trimming and J lost 0 bases; unmatched junction nucleotides: 8. The CDR3 here is CASTRGSSTNTGELFF. CDR3 DNA sequence: TGTGCCAGTACCAGGGGGAGCTCTACGAACACCGGGGAGCTGTTTTTT. The full variable domain, with the rest looked up from reference TRBV19 and TRBJ2-2, is DGGITQSPKYLFRKEGQNVTLSCEQNLNHDAMYWYRQDPGQGLRLIYYSQIVNDFQKGDIAEGYSVSREKKESFPLTVTSAQKNPTAFYLCASTRGSSTNTGELFFGEGSRLTVL.

CDR3 sequence: CASSRDNMNTEAFF. The DNA of the CDR3 is TGTGCCAGCAGTAGAGACAACATGAACACTGAAGCTTTCTTT. The V gene is TRBV6-5, the J gene TRBJ1-1; D unclear. Germline-derived CDR1 and CDR2 are MNHEY and SVGAGI. There are 14 residues in the CDR3. With 5 bases removed from V and 0 bases from J, the gap between germline ends came to 10 bases.

This chain links TRBV5-4 with TRBJ2-4, with a tentative D call TRBD2 (6 bases). The germline V gene encodes CDR1 SGHNT and CDR2 YYREEE (reference sequence). The CDR3 is 16 residues long. V lost 2 bases and J lost 7, with 19 bases in between. The CDR3 coding sequence is TGTGCCAGCAGCTTTACTCAGGGAGGTTGGACGAACATTCAGTACTTC. The encoded protein is CASSFTQGGWTNIQYF.

The rearrangement uses TRBV25-1 and TRBJ2-1; D is unclear. Trimming took off 6 bases at V and 8 bases at J, with 8 bases between the two ends. Germline V CDR1 and CDR2: MGHDK, SYGVNS. This CDR3 spans 11 amino acids. The CDR3 is CASRSSYEQFF. DNA of the CDR3: TGTGCCAGCAGATCCAGCTATGAGCAGTTCTTC.

The gene calls are TRBV5-4 and TRBJ1-3; 8 positions agree with TRBD1. The CDR3 loop spans 18 amino acids. Trimming removed 4 bases from V and 0 bases from J; junction bases left unmatched: 12. Germline lookup yields CDR1 SGHNT and CDR2 YYREEE (reference sequence). CDR3 nucleotide sequence: TGTGCCAGCAGCACCGGGACAGGAGGGACCTTCTCTGGAAACACCATATATTTT. Amino acid sequence: CASSTGTGGTFSGNTIYF.

This clone was seen just once. The genes are TRBV7-2 and TRBJ2-1; 12 positions agree with TRBD2. The V and J ends lost 3 bases and 7 bases, in that order; junction bases with no gene match: 7. This CDR3 has 16 residues. The germline V gene encodes CDR1 SGHTA and CDR2 FQGNSA. The CDR3 region is CASSFYGTSGLNEQFF. CDR3 DNA: TGTGCCAGCAGCTTCTACGGGACTAGCGGGCTTAATGAGCAGTTCTTC.

V is TRBV5-1 and J is TRBJ1-1; D perhaps matches TRBD1 (6 bases). Germline loops: CDR1 SGHRS, CDR2 YFSETQ. The CDR3 contains 15 residues. The ends were cut back, 0 bases at V and 4 bases at J, with 13 bases in the middle. CDR3 DNA: TGCGCCAGCAGCTTGGGTGACAGGATTATCACTGAAGCTTTCTTT. It codes for CASSLGDRIITEAFF.

The chain is built from TRBV5-6 and TRBJ2-7, with D perhaps TRBD2 (6 bases). Trimming left V 3 bases short and J 7 bases short, with 17 bases between. The germline V gene encodes CDR1 SGHDT and CDR2 YYEEEE. The CDR3 sequence is 14 residues long. The CDR3 nucleotides are TGTGCCAGCAGCTGGGGGACTGAGGCATGGGAGCAGTACTTC. Translating gives CASSWGTEAWEQYF.

The chain is built from TRBV27 and TRBJ2-7; 9 bases map to TRBD1. The ends lost 5 bases at V and 6 bases at J; junction bases unmatched: 8. Germline values: CDR1 MNHEY, CDR2 SMNVEV (reference sequence). The CDR3 spans 14 residues. CDR3 nucleotides: TGTGCCAGCAGTACCGGGACAGGGTTTGGCGAGCAGTACTTC. Protein product: CASSTGTGFGEQYF.

V and J are TRBV2 and TRBJ2-3, with unresolved D. The V end was cut by 5 bases, the J end by 0 bases, with 3 bases between. Germline CDR1 is SNHLY and CDR2 is FYNNEI. There are 12 residues in the CDR3. CDR3 loop: CASSTSTDTQYF. For the CDR3, the DNA is TGTGCCAGCAGTACTAGCACAGATACGCAGTATTTT.

V usage is TRBV6-5 and J usage is TRBJ2-1; 9 bases match TRBD2. Losses at the gene ends were 0 bases for V and 5 bases for J; bases not matched to a gene: 5. The V gene's germline CDR1 is MNHEY and CDR2 SVGAGI. This CDR3 is 16 amino acids long. CDR3 sequence reads: CASSYSRLAVNNEQFF. CDR3 nucleotide sequence: TGTGCCAGCAGTTACTCGAGACTAGCGGTTAACAATGAGCAGTTCTTC.

The chain has TRBV4-1 and TRBJ2-1; D may correspond to TRBD1 or TRBD2 (5 bases each). Per germline, CDR1 MGHRA and CDR2 YSYEKL. The CDR3 has 17 amino acids. V was clipped by 0 bases and J by 2 bases, with 14 bases between them. The CDR3, as DNA: TGCGCCAGCAGCCAAGACTCCGGGACGGCCACCTACAATGAGCAGTTCTTC. Amino acids: CASSQDSGTATYNEQFF.